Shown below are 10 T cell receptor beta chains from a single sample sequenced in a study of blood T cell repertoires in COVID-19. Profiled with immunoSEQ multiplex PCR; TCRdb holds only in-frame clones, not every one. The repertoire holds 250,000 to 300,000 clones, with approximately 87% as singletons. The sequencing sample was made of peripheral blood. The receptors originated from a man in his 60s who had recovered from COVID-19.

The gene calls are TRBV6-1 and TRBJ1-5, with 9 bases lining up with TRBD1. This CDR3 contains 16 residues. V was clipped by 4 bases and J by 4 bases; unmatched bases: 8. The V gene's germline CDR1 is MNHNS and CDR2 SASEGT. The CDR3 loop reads CASSVDGQGWNQPQHF. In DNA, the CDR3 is TGTGCCAGCAGTGTGGACGGACAGGGGTGGAATCAGCCCCAGCATTTT.

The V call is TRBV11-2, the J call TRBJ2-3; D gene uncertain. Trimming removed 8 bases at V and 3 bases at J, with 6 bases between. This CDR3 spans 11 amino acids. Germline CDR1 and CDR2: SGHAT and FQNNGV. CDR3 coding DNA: TGTGCCAGCGCGTCTACAGATACGCAGTATTTT. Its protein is CASASTDTQYF.

The CDR3 coding sequence is TGCAGTGCTAGTCAACTCTCTGGGGCCAACGTCCTGACTTTC. Residues: CSASQLSGANVLTF. This chain links TRBV20-1 with TRBJ2-6; D call uncertain. The V end lost 3 bases, the J end lost 0 bases, and 6 bases lay between the germline ends. There are 14 residues in the CDR3. Germline loops: CDR1 DFQATT, CDR2 SNEGSKA (reference sequence).

The DNA of the CDR3 is TGTGCCAGCAGCTTTGTCAGGGCCGATACGCAGTATTTT. Protein: CASSFVRADTQYF. This chain links TRBV7-2 with TRBJ2-3; TRBD1 might be the D (5 bases). Germline V CDR1 and CDR2: SGHTA, FQGNSA. This CDR3 has 13 amino acids. Deletions cut 3 bases from V and 6 bases from J, with 10 bases between.

The CDR3 bases are TGTGCCAGCTCACCACCCGGGACAGGCTACGAGCAGTACTTC. Its protein is CASSPPGTGYEQYF. J is TRBJ2-7 and V is TRBV18; TRBD1 aligns across 8 bases. Germline V gene lookup returns CDR1 KGHSH and CDR2 LQKENI. J gave up 3 bases and V 0 bases, and 1 base lay outside the gene matches. This CDR3 has 14 residues.

CDR3 residues: CASSGSDKMNTEAFF. The CDR3 DNA is TGTGCCAGCAGCGGATCGGACAAGATGAACACTGAAGCTTTCTTT. The V and J genes are TRBV5-4 and TRBJ1-1; TRBD1 might be the D (5 bases). This CDR3 contains 15 residues. Germline CDR1 SGHNT, CDR2 YYREEE (reference sequence). Trimming stripped 4 bases from V and 0 bases from J, with 13 bases between.

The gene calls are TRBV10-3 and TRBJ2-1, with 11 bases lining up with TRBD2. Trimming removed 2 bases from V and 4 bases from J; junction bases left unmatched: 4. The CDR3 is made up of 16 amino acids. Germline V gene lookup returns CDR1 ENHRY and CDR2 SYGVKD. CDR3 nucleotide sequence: TGTGCCATCAGTGAGCCTGGGACTAGCGGATACAATGAGCAGTTCTTC. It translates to CAISEPGTSGYNEQFF.

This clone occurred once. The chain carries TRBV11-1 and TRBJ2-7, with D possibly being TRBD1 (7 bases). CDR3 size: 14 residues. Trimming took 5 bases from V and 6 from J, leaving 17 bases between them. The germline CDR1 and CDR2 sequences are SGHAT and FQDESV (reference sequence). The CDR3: CASSLYRGGGEQYF. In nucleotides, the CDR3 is TGTGCCAGCAGCCTTTACAGGGGAGGAGGCGAGCAGTACTTC.

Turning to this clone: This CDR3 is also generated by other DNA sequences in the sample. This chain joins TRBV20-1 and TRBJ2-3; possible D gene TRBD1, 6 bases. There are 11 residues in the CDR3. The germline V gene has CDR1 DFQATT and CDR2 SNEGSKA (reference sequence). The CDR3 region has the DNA TGCAGCGCAGGGGCTGCAGATACGCAGTATTTT. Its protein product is CSAGAADTQYF.

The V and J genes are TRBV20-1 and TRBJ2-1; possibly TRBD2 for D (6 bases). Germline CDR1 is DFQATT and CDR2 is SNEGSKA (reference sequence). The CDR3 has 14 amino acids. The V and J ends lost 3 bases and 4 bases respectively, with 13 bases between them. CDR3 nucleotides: TGCAGTGCTAGTATCGGGGGAAGATACAATGAGCAGTTCTTC. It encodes CSASIGGRYNEQFF.